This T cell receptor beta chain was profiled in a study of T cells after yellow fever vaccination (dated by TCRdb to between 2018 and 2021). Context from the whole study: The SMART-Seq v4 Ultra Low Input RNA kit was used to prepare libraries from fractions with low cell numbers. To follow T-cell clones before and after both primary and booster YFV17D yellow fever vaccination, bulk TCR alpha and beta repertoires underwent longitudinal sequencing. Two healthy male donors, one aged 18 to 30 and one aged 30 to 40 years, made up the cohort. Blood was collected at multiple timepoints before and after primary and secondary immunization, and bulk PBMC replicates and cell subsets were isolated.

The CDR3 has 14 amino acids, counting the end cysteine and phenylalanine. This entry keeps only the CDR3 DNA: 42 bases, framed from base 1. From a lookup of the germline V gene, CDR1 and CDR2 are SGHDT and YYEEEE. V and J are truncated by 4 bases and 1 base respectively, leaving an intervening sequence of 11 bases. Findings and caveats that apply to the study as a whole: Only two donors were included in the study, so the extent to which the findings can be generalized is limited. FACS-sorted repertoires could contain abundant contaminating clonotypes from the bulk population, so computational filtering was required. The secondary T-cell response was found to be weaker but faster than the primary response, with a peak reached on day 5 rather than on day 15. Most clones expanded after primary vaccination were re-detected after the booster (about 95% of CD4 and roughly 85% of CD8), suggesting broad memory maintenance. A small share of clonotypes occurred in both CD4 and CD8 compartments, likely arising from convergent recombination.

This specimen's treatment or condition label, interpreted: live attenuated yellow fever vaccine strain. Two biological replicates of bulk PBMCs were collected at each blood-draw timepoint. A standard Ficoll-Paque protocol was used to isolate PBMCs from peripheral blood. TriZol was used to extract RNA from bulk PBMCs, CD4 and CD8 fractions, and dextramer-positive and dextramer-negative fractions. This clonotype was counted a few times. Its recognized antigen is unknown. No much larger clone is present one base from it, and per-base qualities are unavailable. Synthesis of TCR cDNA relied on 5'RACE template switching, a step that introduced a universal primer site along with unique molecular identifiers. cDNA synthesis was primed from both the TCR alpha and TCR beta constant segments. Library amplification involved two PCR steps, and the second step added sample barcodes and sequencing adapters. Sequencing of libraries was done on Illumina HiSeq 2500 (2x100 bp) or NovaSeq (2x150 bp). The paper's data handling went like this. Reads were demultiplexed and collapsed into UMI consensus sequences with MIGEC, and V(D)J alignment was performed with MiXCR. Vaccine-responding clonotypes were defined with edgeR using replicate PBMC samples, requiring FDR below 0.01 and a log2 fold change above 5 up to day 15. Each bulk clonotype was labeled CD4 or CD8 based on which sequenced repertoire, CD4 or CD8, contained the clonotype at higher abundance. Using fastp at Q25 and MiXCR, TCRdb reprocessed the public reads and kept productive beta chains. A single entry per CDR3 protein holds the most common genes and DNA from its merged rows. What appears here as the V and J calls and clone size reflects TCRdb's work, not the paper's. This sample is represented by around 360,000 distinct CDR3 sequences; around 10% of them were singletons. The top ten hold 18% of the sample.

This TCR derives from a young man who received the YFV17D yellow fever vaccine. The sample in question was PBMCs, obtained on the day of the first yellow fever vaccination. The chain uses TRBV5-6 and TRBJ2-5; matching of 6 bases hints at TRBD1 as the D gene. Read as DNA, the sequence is TGTGCCAGCAGCCGCCGGACAGTCCAAGAGACCCAGTACTTC. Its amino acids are CASSRRTVQETQYF.